The table lists the clone carrying this T cell receptor (beta chain) with a count of one. Its antigen is currently unknown. This record belongs to a study of shared clonotypes between healthy human individuals. Study-wide results and limits: Non-shared clonotypes were found to have lower generation probabilities than the clonotypes that were shared by all four of the sorted-subset donors. Clonotype sharing among donors, it was expected, would be affected by sequencing depth. Compared with memory subsets, naive subsets generally had larger estimated richness.

None of the donors, who were healthy HIV-negative adults, had recently had acute infections or vaccinations. The data were produced by immunoSEQ multiplex PCR, yet TCRdb's version contains in-frame clones alone and is incomplete. This sample has millions of clones; approximately 95% occur once, and the top ten carry under 0.45%. Germline V gene lookup returns CDR1 LNHDA and CDR2 SQIVND (reference sequence). V was pared by 4 bases and J by 11 bases, with 10 bases between. The CDR3 is 11 residues long. The sequencing input was naive CD4+ T cells from PBMCs. Sample subset: CD45RA+ positively selected. The chain couples TRBV19 to TRBJ2-3, with unresolved D. The receptor's source is a man between 18 and 35 years old in good health. Some clones in this sample may be carry-over from other donors' samples. CDR3 in DNA: TGTGCCAGTAGTACCTCTGCCCTGCAGTATTTT. Its translation: CASSTSALQYF. The full variable domain, its missing parts supplied by reference TRBV19 and TRBJ2-3, is DGGITQSPKYLFRKEGQNVTLSCEQNLNHDAMYWYRQDPGQGLRLIYYSQIVNDFQKGDIAEGYSVSREKKESFPLTVTSAQKNPTAFYLCASSTSALQYFGPGTRLTVL.